The 18 T cell receptor beta chains given below trace back to one sample, sequenced in a study of cytomegalovirus exposure and HLA in healthy donors. It was with 60 Vbeta and 13 Jbeta primers that the PCR ran. Only in-frame clones appear in the TCRdb table, and some are missing; sequencing was by immunoSEQ multiplex PCR. This table has approximately 170,000 clones, 85% appearing once. Specimen: PBMCs. The receptors here all came from a boy aged 2-15 years in good health and CMV-seronegative.

The chain carries TRBV14 and TRBJ1-2; D unresolved. Germline V gives CDR1 SGHDN, CDR2 FVKESK. Trimming left V 4 bases short and J 3 bases short, with 15 bases between. The CDR3 extends over 15 amino acids. The CDR3 sequence: CASSPLPRNYYGYTF. CDR3 nucleotides: TGTGCCAGCAGCCCACTGCCGAGAAATTACTATGGCTACACCTTC.

This clone was seen just once. The chain links TRBV28 to TRBJ2-5; 8 bases agree with TRBD2. Germline assignment: CDR1 MDHEN and CDR2 SYDVKM. J was trimmed by 5 bases and V by 5 bases; bases with no gene match: 10. The length of the CDR3 is 15 residues. DNA of the CDR3: TGTGCCAGCAGTGGGAGGACTAGCAGTAGGGAGACCCAGTACTTC. Amino acid sequence: CASSGRTSSRETQYF.

This clone was seen a few times. V gene TRBV10-3 combines with J gene TRBJ1-5; D unclear. Germline CDR1 reads ENHRY; CDR2 reads SYGVKD. V was pared by 8 bases and J by 0 bases, with 5 bases between. The length of the CDR3 is 12 residues. The CDR3 sequence: CAIRDSNQPQHF. The CDR3 nucleotides read TGTGCCATCCGGGATAGCAATCAGCCCCAGCATTTT.

The V and J genes are TRBV9 and TRBJ2-7, with 7 bases fitting TRBD2. The CDR3 totals 16 residues. Looked up from germline, CDR1 is SGDLS and CDR2 is YYNGEE. Germline trimming cut 0 bases from V and 2 bases from J; bases unmatched to any gene: 8. CDR3 sequence: CASSVGAGVPPYEQYF. The DNA of the CDR3 is TGTGCCAGCAGCGTAGGCGCGGGGGTCCCCCCCTACGAGCAGTACTTC.

The gene calls are TRBV2 and TRBJ1-6; a possible D gene is TRBD1 (5 bases). The CDR3 extends over 15 amino acids. In germline, CDR1 is SNHLY, CDR2 FYNNEI. Trimming stripped 4 bases from V and 7 bases from J, with 14 bases between. In nucleotides, the CDR3 is TGTGCCAGCAGTGGGGCAGGGATGAAAAATTCACCCCTCCACTTT. It encodes CASSGAGMKNSPLHF. The complete variable domain, with remaining parts taken from reference TRBV2 and TRBJ1-6, reads EPEVTQTPSHQVTQMGQEVILRCVPISNHLYFYWYRQILGQKVEFLVSFYNNEISEKSEIFDDQFSVERPDGSNFTLKIRSTKLEDSAMYFCASSGAGMKNSPLHFGNGTRLTVT.

V is TRBV6-5 and J is TRBJ2-7; D unresolved. CDR1 is MNHEY and CDR2 is SVGAGI in the germline V gene. V was pared by 7 bases and J by 6 bases, with 13 bases between. This CDR3 region has 12 residues. Here the CDR3 DNA reads TGTGCCAGCACCCAGAACCGAGGCGAGCAGTACTTC. Residues: CASTQNRGEQYF.

CDR3 sequence reads: CASSIWGGTEAFF. CDR3 coding DNA: TGTGCCAGTAGTATATGGGGAGGAACTGAAGCTTTCTTT. The J gene is TRBJ1-1, the V gene TRBV19; no clear D. The CDR3 contains 13 residues. The germline V gene encodes CDR1 LNHDA and CDR2 SQIVND (reference sequence). Trimming removed 2 bases from V and 5 bases from J, with 9 bases in between.

The chain has TRBV5-5 and TRBJ2-7; D remains ambiguous. CDR1 and CDR2 (germline): SGHKS, YYEKEE (reference sequence). The germline V and J ends were trimmed by 0 bases and 5 bases, with 9 bases remaining between them. There are 13 residues in the CDR3. DNA for the CDR3: TGTGCCAGCAGCTTGGTACACGTGGACGAGCAGTACTTC. The encoded protein is CASSLVHVDEQYF.

This chain uses TRBV10-1 with TRBJ2-3; 7 bases are a match to TRBD1. CDR3 length: 14 amino acids. Trimming removed 6 bases from V and 0 bases from J; junction bases left unmatched: 3. Germline V gene data show CDR1 as WNHNN and CDR2 as SYGVQD (reference sequence). The CDR3 region has the DNA TGCGCCAGCAGCATGACAGGGAGCACAGATACGCAGTATTTT. This encodes CASSMTGSTDTQYF.

The rearrangement uses TRBV11-2 and TRBJ1-2, with 7 bases that match TRBD1. The V and J ends lost 1 base and 6 bases, in that order; junction bases with no gene match: 20. The CDR3 is 19 amino acids. Germline V lookup: CDR1 SGHAT, CDR2 FQNNGV. The CDR3 DNA reads TGTGCCAGCAGCTTAGGGCAGAGATCGACAGGGCCCCGGAATGATGGCTACACCTTC. Translating it yields CASSLGQRSTGPRNDGYTF.

The chain employs TRBV28 and TRBJ1-3, with D possibly matching TRBD1 (5 bases). Germline CDR1 and CDR2: MDHEN and SYDVKM. This CDR3 region has 14 residues. V was trimmed by 7 bases and J by 1 base, leaving 11 bases between them. The CDR3 nucleotides are TGTGCCAGCACCCGGGGGAGGTCTGGAAACACCATATATTTT. Encoded protein: CASTRGRSGNTIYF.

This clone came up a few times. This sequence joins TRBV6-5 and TRBJ2-7, with no clear D. Trimming pared 6 bases from V and 5 bases from J, leaving 14 bases between. Per germline, CDR1 MNHEY and CDR2 SVGAGI. The CDR3 totals 13 residues. Written as DNA, the CDR3 is TGTGCCAGCAGCCGAGTCGGCGGCCACGAGCAGTACTTC. Its protein product is CASSRVGGHEQYF.

This chain links TRBV6-1 with TRBJ2-7, with TRBD2 matching over 9 bases. Losses at the gene ends were 2 bases for V and 4 bases for J; bases not matched to a gene: 6. This CDR3 has 15 residues. Germline V CDR1 and CDR2: MNHNS, SASEGT. CDR3: CASSEKRLADYEQYF. The CDR3 DNA is TGTGCCAGCAGTGAAAAAAGACTAGCGGATTACGAGCAGTACTTC.

The V call is TRBV7-9, the J call TRBJ2-1; perhaps TRBD2 as D (6 bases). Looked up from germline, CDR1 is SEHNR and CDR2 is FQNEAQ (reference sequence). The CDR3 has 17 amino acids. V lost 1 base, J lost 0 bases, and 13 bases lay in between. CDR3 loop: CASSLGRRGSSYNEQFF. The CDR3, as DNA: TGTGCCAGCAGCTTAGGGAGACGGGGGAGCTCCTACAATGAGCAGTTCTTC.

The V gene is TRBV28, the J gene TRBJ1-1; tentatively, D is TRBD1 (6 bases). Trimming took 6 bases from V and 5 from J, leaving 16 bases between them. The CDR3 contains 14 residues. Germline V gene sequence: CDR1 MDHEN, CDR2 SYDVKM. The CDR3 loop is CASRAAWQGTEAFF. The CDR3, as DNA: TGTGCCAGCAGGGCAGCATGGCAGGGGACTGAAGCTTTCTTT.

The chain recombines TRBV30 with TRBJ2-1; D remains ambiguous. The CDR3 length is 15 residues. V was clipped by 4 bases and J by 8 bases, with 21 bases between them. Germline V gene sequence: CDR1 GTSNPN, CDR2 SVGIG (reference sequence). This chain's CDR3 is CAWTQTATLGDEQFF. CDR3 DNA sequence: TGTGCCTGGACTCAGACTGCAACCCTAGGCGATGAGCAGTTCTTC.

The rearrangement joins TRBV5-4 to TRBJ2-3, with 7 bases fitting TRBD1. V dropped 4 bases and J dropped 10; count of bases not matched to a gene: 12. Germline CDR1 is SGHNT and CDR2 is YYREEE (reference sequence). The CDR3 has 14 amino acids. CDR3 region: CASSERQGGVAQYF. The CDR3, as DNA: TGTGCCAGCAGCGAGCGACAGGGTGGGGTTGCGCAGTATTTT. The entire variable domain, with the rest obtained from reference TRBV5-4 and TRBJ2-3, is as follows: ETGVTQSPTHLIKTRGQQVTLRCSSQSGHNTVSWYQQALGQGPQFIFQYYREEENGRGNFPPRFSGLQFPNYSSELNVNALELDDSALYLCASSERQGGVAQYFGPGTRLTVL.

The chain has TRBV15 and TRBJ1-3, with TRBD1 matching 8 bases. There are 18 residues in the CDR3. The germline gives CDR1 LNHNV, CDR2 YYDKDF (reference sequence). The V and J ends lost 5 bases and 0 bases, in that order; junction bases with no gene match: 12. The CDR3 DNA reads as TGTGCCACCAGCGCATCTGGGACAGGCAGAAGCTCTGGAAACACCATATATTTT. The encoded protein is CATSASGTGRSSGNTIYF.